These T cell receptor beta chains were read from a single sample in a study of Graves' ophthalmopathy and Graves' hyperthyroidism. TCRdb recomputed calls from the multiplex PCR reads with MiXCR, one row per CDR3 protein. Among over a million distinct CDR3 sequences listed, 35% to 40% were seen once. The sample comprised peripheral blood or thyroid tissue (not recorded which). The source is an adult man with Graves' hyperthyroidism. The CDR3 runs from the conserved cysteine through the conserved F or W. Each record gives: D gene, CDR3 length, V gene, clone size, J gene, CDR3 DNA, CDR3 protein. D genes are given only for firm matches. Expanded clones are given a class, and other clones once, few, many or no size at all.

.,14,TRBV10-3,many,TRBJ1-6,TGTGCCATCAGTGTGGGTCGGGGGGATTCACCCCTCCACTTT,CAISVGRGDSPLHF
.,15,TRBV4-3,many,TRBJ1-1,TGCGCCAGCAGCCCCGGGACGAACGAACACACTGAAGCTTTCTTT,CASSPGTNEHTEAFF
.,13,TRBV10-3,.,TRBJ1-4,TGTGCCATCAGTGAGTCGCAGTATGAAAAACTGTTTTTT,CAISESQYEKLFF
.,17,TRBV19,.,TRBJ1-4,TGTGCCAGTAGTAACCTTCGGGACCCGACAACTAATGAAAAACTGTTTTTT,CASSNLRDPTTNEKLFF
TRBD2,15,TRBV7-9,many,TRBJ2-7,TGTGCCAGCAGCGGCAGGATAAAGCGGGGCCACGAGCAGTACTTC,CASSGRIKRGHEQYF
TRBD1,16,TRBV12-3/TRBV12-4,.,TRBJ1-5,TGTGCCAGCAGTTTTTACCCGGGACAGCAAAATCAGCCCCAGCATTTT,CASSFYPGQQNQPQHF
.,16,TRBV5-1,many,TRBJ1-2,TGCGCCAGCAGCCAAATCAGGGGTTTCGGTACAGATGGCTACACCTTC,CASSQIRGFGTDGYTF
.,15,TRBV5-1,few,TRBJ2-7,TGCGCCAGCAGCTTGGGGTTTTCGGACTTTGGCGAGCAGTACTTC,CASSLGFSDFGEQYF
.,13,TRBV25-1,once,TRBJ2-5,TGTGCCAGCGTTGTCTTTTTGGAAGAGACCCAGTACTTC,CASVVFLEETQYF
.,14,TRBV10-1,.,TRBJ2-7,TGCGCCAGCAGCGCCGGGACCCTCGCCTCCGAGCAGTACTTC,CASSAGTLASEQYF
.,14,TRBV15,many,TRBJ2-2,TGTGCCACCAGCACTCGGACCCAGGGCGGGGAGCTGTTTTTT,CATSTRTQGGELFF
TRBD1,14,TRBV7-2,many,TRBJ1-1,TGTGCCAGCAGAACGGGACAGACGAACACTGAAGCTTTCTTT,CASRTGQTNTEAFF
.,17,TRBV15,.,TRBJ2-7,TGTGCCACCAGCAGAGGATCTACAGGTTCAGGCCTTTACGAGCAGTACTTC,CATSRGSTGSGLYEQYF
.,14,TRBV10-3,.,TRBJ1-3,TGTGCCATCAGTCGGACAGACTATGGCTACACCATATATTTT,CAISRTDYGYTIYF
.,14,TRBV20-1,many,TRBJ1-2,TGCAGTGCTAGATCATTCGGGGAGCGCTATGGCTACACCTTC,CSARSFGERYGYTF
.,14,TRBV11-2,many,TRBJ2-5,TGTGCCAGCAGCTTCGGACCGTACCAAGAGACCCAGTACTTC,CASSFGPYQETQYF
.,15,TRBV30,.,TRBJ1-4,TGTGCCTGCACAACCTTGGGGCAACGAGGGGAAAAACTGTTTTTT,CACTTLGQRGEKLFF
.,14,TRBV7-9,many,TRBJ1-1,TGTGCCAGCAGCTCCACGCGGTTGAACACTGAAGCTTTCTTT,CASSSTRLNTEAFF
TRBD1,17,TRBV19,.,TRBJ1-5,TGTGCCAGTAGTATGGTCCCCGGGACAGCCCGCAATCAGCCCCAGCATTTT,CASSMVPGTARNQPQHF
.,14,TRBV5-1,few,TRBJ2-7,TGCGCCAGCAATCAGAAAGGCCCAGCCTACGAGCAGTACTTC,CASNQKGPAYEQYF
.,10,TRBV20-1,.,TRBJ2-5,TGTAGCGGATATCAAGAGACCCAGTACTTC,CSGYQETQYF
.,13,TRBV13,.,TRBJ2-7,TGTGCCAGCACCTTGGGACGTCCCTACGAGCAGTACTTC,CASTLGRPYEQYF
.,12,TRBV29-1,.,TRBJ2-5,TGCAGCGCCGATACGGGCCAAGAGACCCAGTACTTC,CSADTGQETQYF
.,12,TRBV15,many,TRBJ1-5,TGTGCCACCAGCAGTCAGAATCAGCCCCAGCATTTT,CATSSQNQPQHF
.,16,TRBV5-1,.,TRBJ1-5,TGCGCCAGCAGCTTGTGGGGGGGTAATAGCAATCAGCCCCAGCATTTT,CASSLWGGNSNQPQHF
TRBD2,16,TRBV25-1,.,TRBJ2-7,TGTGCCAGCAGACCCCCTCGGGGGGAGGCCCTCAACGAGCAGTACTTC,CASRPPRGEALNEQYF
TRBD1,14,TRBV9,few,TRBJ2-7,TGTGCCAGCAGCGGGGGACAGGGGTTACACGAGCAGTACTTC,CASSGGQGLHEQYF
TRBD1,15,TRBV10-3,.,TRBJ1-2,TGTGCCATCAGCACATGGACAGGGGGCTTCTATGGCTACACCTTC,CAISTWTGGFYGYTF
.,16,TRBV2,once,TRBJ1-1,TGTGCCAGCACCGGGCTAGCGGAGGTCATGAACACTGAAGCTTTCTTT,CASTGLAEVMNTEAFF
TRBD1,16,TRBV9,many,TRBJ1-5,TGTGCCAGCAGCGTAGCGGGACAGGGGGTGGGTCAGCCCCAGCATTTT,CASSVAGQGVGQPQHF
.,15,TRBV10-3,.,TRBJ1-5,TGTGCCAGCAGTGAAGCGGGGAGACTCAATCAGCCCCAGCATTTT,CASSEAGRLNQPQHF
TRBD1,15,TRBV7-2,many,TRBJ1-6,TGTGCCAGCAGCGCGGACAGGGGCTATAATTCACCCCTCCACTTT,CASSADRGYNSPLHF
TRBD1,16,TRBV24-1,many,TRBJ2-7,TGTGCCACCAGTGCCCCGCGGGGGACAGGGGCCTACGAGCAGTACTTC,CATSAPRGTGAYEQYF
.,14,TRBV5-1,.,TRBJ2-7,TGCGCCAGCGGGGGATGGGGGTCTTCCTCCGAGCAGTACTTC,CASGGWGSSSEQYF
.,15,TRBV12-3/TRBV12-4,many,TRBJ1-3,TGTGCCAGCAGTTTCGGCAGGGCTAGCGGAAACACCATATATTTT,CASSFGRASGNTIYF
TRBD1,14,TRBV10-2,few,TRBJ2-7,TGCGCCAGCAAACTCGGGACAGGCTCCTACGAGCAGTACTTC,CASKLGTGSYEQYF
TRBD1,14,TRBV5-1,.,TRBJ1-2,TGTGCCAGCAGGCCCGGGACAGGATGGAATGGCTACACCTTC,CASRPGTGWNGYTF
TRBD1,18,TRBV10-1,.,TRBJ2-6,TGCGCCAGCAGGGTAGGAGGGACAGGGGGGGGAGGGGCCAACGTCCTGACTTTC,CASRVGGTGGGGANVLTF
.,13,TRBV5-1,many,TRBJ2-5,TGCGCCAGCAGCTTCGGGGGATCGGAGACCCAGTACTTC,CASSFGGSETQYF
TRBD2,14,TRBV12-3/TRBV12-4,many,TRBJ2-5,TGTGCCAGCACACCTGCGGGGGGGCAGGAGACCCAGTACTTC,CASTPAGGQETQYF
.,14,TRBV5-1,.,TRBJ1-3,TGCGCCAGCAGCTTGGGGTCGCAGGGAAACACCATATATTTT,CASSLGSQGNTIYF
.,14,TRBV15,many,TRBJ2-7,TGTGCCACCAGCTCGGCCGGGGCAGCCTACGAGCAGTACTTC,CATSSAGAAYEQYF
.,16,TRBV7-3,.,TRBJ2-2,TGTGCCAGCAGCTCAGGTGGCGGGGCAAACACCGGGGAGCTGTTTTTT,CASSSGGGANTGELFF
.,15,TRBV7-8,many,TRBJ1-2,TGTGCCAGCAGCTTAGCGACAGGTCGAGGCTATGGCTACACCTTC,CASSLATGRGYGYTF
.,14,TRBV5-1,many,TRBJ1-2,TGCGCCAGCAGCTCGGGAGTTTACCCTTATGGCTACACCTTC,CASSSGVYPYGYTF
TRBD2,14,TRBV7-2,few,TRBJ2-7,TGTGCCAGCAGCTGGACTAGCGAAAACTACGAGCAGTACTTC,CASSWTSENYEQYF
TRBD1,13,TRBV29-1,.,TRBJ1-2,TGCAGCGCAAAAAGTCAGGGGGCGGATGGCTACACCTTC,CSAKSQGADGYTF
.,14,TRBV15,.,TRBJ1-6,TGTGCCACCAGCAGAGATCTGCGTAATTCACCCCTCCACTTT,CATSRDLRNSPLHF
.,17,TRBV5-5,.,TRBJ1-1,TGTGCCAGCAGCGTCATACAAGGGACAAACAGAAACACTGAAGCTTTCTTT,CASSVIQGTNRNTEAFF
.,13,TRBV7-2,many,TRBJ2-5,TGTGCCAGCAGCTTATCCAATCAAGAGACCCAGTACTTC,CASSLSNQETQYF
.,13,TRBV5-8,.,TRBJ2-5,TGTGCCAGCAGCTCCCAGTGGTGGGAGACCCAGTACTTC,CASSSQWWETQYF
.,15,TRBV5-1,many,TRBJ2-5,TGCGCCAGCAGCTTGGAAATCTTCCAGCGGGAGACCCAGTACTTC,CASSLEIFQRETQYF
.,12,TRBV29-1,.,TRBJ2-1,TGCAGCGTTCTGGCAGGACACAATGAGCAGTTCTTC,CSVLAGHNEQFF